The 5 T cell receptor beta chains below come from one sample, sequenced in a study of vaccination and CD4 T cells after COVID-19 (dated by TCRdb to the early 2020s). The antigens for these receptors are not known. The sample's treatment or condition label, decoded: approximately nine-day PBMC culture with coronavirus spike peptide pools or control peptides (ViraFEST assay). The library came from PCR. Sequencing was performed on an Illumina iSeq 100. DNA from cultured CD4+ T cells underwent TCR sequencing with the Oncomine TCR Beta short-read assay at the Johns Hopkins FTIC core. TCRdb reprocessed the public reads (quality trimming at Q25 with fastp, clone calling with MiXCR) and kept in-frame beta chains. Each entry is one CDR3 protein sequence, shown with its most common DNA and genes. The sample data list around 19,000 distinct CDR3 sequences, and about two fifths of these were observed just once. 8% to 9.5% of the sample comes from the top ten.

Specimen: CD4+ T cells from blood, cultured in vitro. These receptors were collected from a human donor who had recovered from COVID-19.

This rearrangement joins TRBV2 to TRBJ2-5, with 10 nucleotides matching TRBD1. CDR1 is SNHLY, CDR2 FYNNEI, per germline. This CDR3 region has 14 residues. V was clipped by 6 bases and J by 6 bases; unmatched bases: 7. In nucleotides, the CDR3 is TGTGCCAGCAGCCTGACAGGGGGCGGGAAGACCCAGTACTTC. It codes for CASSLTGGGKTQYF. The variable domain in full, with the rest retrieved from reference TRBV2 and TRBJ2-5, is EPEVTQTPSHQVTQMGQEVILRCVPISNHLYFYWYRQILGQKVEFLVSFYNNEISEKSEIFDDQFSVERPDGSNFTLKIRSTKLEDSAMYFCASSLTGGGKTQYFGPGTRLLVL.

The CDR3 nucleotides read TGTGCCAGCAGTTTCTCCTCCAGCACAGATACGCAGTATTTT. Its translation is CASSFSSSTDTQYF. V gene TRBV12-3 or TRBV12-4 combines with J gene TRBJ2-3; D ambiguous. There are 14 residues in the CDR3. Trimming shortened V by 3 bases and J by 0 bases, and 7 bases separated the two germline ends.

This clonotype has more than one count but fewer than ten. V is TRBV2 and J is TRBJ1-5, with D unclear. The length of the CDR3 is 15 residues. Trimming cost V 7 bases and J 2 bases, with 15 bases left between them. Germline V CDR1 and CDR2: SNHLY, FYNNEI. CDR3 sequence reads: CASNEPKAGNQPQHF. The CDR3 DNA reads TGTGCCAGCAACGAGCCCAAGGCAGGCAATCAGCCCCAGCATTTT.

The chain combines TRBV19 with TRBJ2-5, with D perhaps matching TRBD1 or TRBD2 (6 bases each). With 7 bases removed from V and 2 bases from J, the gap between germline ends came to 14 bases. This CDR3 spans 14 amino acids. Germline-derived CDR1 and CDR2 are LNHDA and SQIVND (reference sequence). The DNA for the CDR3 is TGTGCCAGTAACCAAAGGGGGGAGCAAGAGACCCAGTACTTC. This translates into CASNQRGEQETQYF. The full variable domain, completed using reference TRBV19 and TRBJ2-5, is DGGITQSPKYLFRKEGQNVTLSCEQNLNHDAMYWYRQDPGQGLRLIYYSQIVNDFQKGDIAEGYSVSREKKESFPLTVTSAQKNPTAFYLCASNQRGEQETQYFGPGTRLLVL.

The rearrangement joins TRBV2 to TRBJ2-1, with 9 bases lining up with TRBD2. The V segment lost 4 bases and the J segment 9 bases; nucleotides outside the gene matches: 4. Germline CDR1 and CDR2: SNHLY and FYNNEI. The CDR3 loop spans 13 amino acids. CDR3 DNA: TGTGCCAGCAGTGGAGGACTAGCGCGTGAGCAGTTCTTC. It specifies CASSGGLAREQFF.